The 4 T cell receptor beta chains in this list originate from one sample, sequenced in a study of cytomegalovirus exposure and HLA in healthy donors. PCR employed 60 Vbeta and 13 Jbeta primers. Clones were read by immunoSEQ multiplex PCR, and TCRdb kept only the in-frame ones, dropping some. The table includes roughly 150,000 clones, roughly 80% detected once. The sample taken for sequencing was PBMCs. These receptors came from a man aged 40-49 years in good health and CMV-seropositive.

V usage is TRBV18 and J usage is TRBJ2-7; 8 nucleotides match TRBD2. With 5 bases clipped from V and 2 bases from J, the junction kept 5 bases outside the gene matches. The CDR3 contains 14 residues. Germline V gives CDR1 KGHSH, CDR2 LQKENI. The CDR3 region has the DNA TGTGCCAGCTCAACCGGGACTAGTCCCTACGAGCAGTACTTC. Translation gives CASSTGTSPYEQYF.

The chain recombines TRBV4-3 with TRBJ2-5; TRBD2 agrees at 7 bases. This CDR3 comprises 13 residues. V shed 5 bases and J 2 bases; nucleotides not matched to a gene: 2. Looked up from germline, CDR1 is LGHNA and CDR2 is YSLEER. The DNA of the CDR3 is TGCGCCAGCAGCGGACTAGATCAAGAGACCCAGTACTTC. It translates to CASSGLDQETQYF.

This clone was seen just once. The gene calls are TRBV7-8 and TRBJ2-4; D unresolved. The CDR3 has 12 amino acids. From germline, CDR1 is SGHVS and CDR2 FQNEAQ. Trimming removed 0 bases from V and 7 bases from J, with 4 bases in between. The CDR3 region has the DNA TGTGCCAGCAGCTTAGCTGGCAACATTCAGTACTTC. Protein: CASSLAGNIQYF.

The chain uses TRBV15 and TRBJ2-7; D is unresolved. This CDR3 is built from 14 residues. Between the trimmed V and J ends, which lost 4 bases and 0 bases, there was a span of 10 bases. Germline CDR1 and CDR2: LNHNV and YYDKDF (reference sequence). CDR3 region: CATSTESISYEQYF. The CDR3 region has the DNA TGTGCCACCAGCACAGAGTCCATCTCCTACGAGCAGTACTTC.